This TCR beta chain is from a study of blood T cell repertoires in COVID-19 (dated by TCRdb to between 2020 and 2021). For the wider study: Samples covering the acute and convalescent phases of COVID-19 were provided by collaborators in the United States, Italy and Spain. The prospective study material was composed of cDNA or gDNA derived from T cells, B-cell-depleted T cells, or PBMCs. The dataset comprised deeply sampled blood TCRbeta repertoires from subjects exposed to, actively infected with, or recovered from COVID-19. The repertoires were released in a freely available public database intended as a resource for research on the immune response to SARS-CoV-2. The samples were drawn from the first 160 participants of the ongoing ImmuneRACE study and from some 1,300 subjects provided by 6 global collaborators. Nearly every sample came with metadata listing a de-identified subject ID, COVID-19 status, age in years and sex. Where HLA class I and class II types were available, the types were taken from metadata supplied by the sample provider, not from assay-based typing.

Collaborating institutions collected whole blood in K2EDTA tubes following their own protocols. For TCRbeta analysis, collaborators shipped samples in one of three forms: frozen whole blood, isolated PBMCs, or DNA extracted from either of those sample types. The investigation overall reported the following: Clinical and demographic metadata were provided uncurated, with the amount varying by source and participant.

The immunoSEQ Assay, a bias-controlled multiplex PCR, was used to amplify TCRbeta CDR3 regions from genomic DNA. Per the authors' processing: The number of nucleated cells in each sample was estimated by amplification of reference gene primers within the assay. To quantify the absolute abundance of each unique TCRbeta CDR3 rearrangement, sequence reads were collapsed and filtered. Productive Simpson clonality was computed per sample as the square root of Simpson's diversity index over productive rearrangements. TCRdb carries this immuneACCESS record with in-frame sequences only. Its versions omit some clonotypes, under half of them owing to an unresolved V gene in the studies checked, with the rest unexplained. V and J calls and clone size follow that table, whereas D and trimming were derived from the DNA. The sample table contains 200,000 to 300,000 clones; only one count was recorded for 80% to 90% of them. The ten largest clonotypes hold approximately 4% of the sample.

Including cysteine and phenylalanine, the CDR3 has 15 amino acids. Of all the DNA, just the CDR3 is kept, 45 bases in frame from base 1. As encoded in the germline V gene, CDR1 is SNHLY while CDR2 is FYNNEI. The germline ends are 15 bases apart after V is trimmed by 3 bases and J by 4 bases. As concerns this clone: Its specific antigen is unknown. Base-call qualities are not available, and no considerably larger clone is one nucleotide away.

The clonotype was recovered from a man aged 60 to 69 with acute or convalescent COVID-19. The chain links TRBV2 with TRBJ1-1; the D gene is perhaps TRBD1, on 5 matching bases. Sequencing was performed on peripheral blood. At the DNA level, the sequence is TGTGCCAGCAGTGATCTGGAAAGGGGCAGCACTGAAGCTTTCTTT. Its product reads: CASSDLERGSTEAFF.